Listed below are T cell receptor beta chains from one sample, sequenced in a study of blood T cell repertoires in COVID-19. The table came from immunoSEQ multiplex PCR; TCRdb's copy has only in-frame clones and leaves some out. This sample has 100,000 or so clones, with around 81% found just once. The source material was peripheral blood. The receptors originated from a man aged 60-69 years with acute or convalescent COVID-19. CDR3s include the opening cysteine and the closing phenylalanine or tryptophan. The order of the fields is J gene, D gene, CDR3 length, clone size, V gene, CDR3 protein, CDR3 DNA. A D gene is named only where the DNA matches it firmly. Clone size appears in some rows only: once, few, many, or a class for an expanded clone.

j_call: TRBJ1-5; d_call: -; cdr3_length: 13; clone_size: once; v_call: TRBV6-2/TRBV6-3; cdr3_aa: CASSDWSSGPQHF; cdr3_nt: TGTGCCAGCAGTGACTGGTCCTCGGGGCCCCAGCATTTT
j_call: TRBJ1-6; d_call: -; cdr3_length: 15; clone_size: -; v_call: TRBV5-5; cdr3_aa: CASSFLANPNSPLHF; cdr3_nt: TGTGCCAGCTCCTTCTTGGCCAACCCCAATTCACCCCTCCACTTT
j_call: TRBJ1-1; d_call: TRBD1; cdr3_length: 11; clone_size: -; v_call: TRBV12-3/TRBV12-4; cdr3_aa: CASSGQGRAFF; cdr3_nt: TGTGCCAGCAGTGGACAGGGGAGAGCTTTCTTT
j_call: TRBJ2-2; d_call: TRBD2; cdr3_length: 18; clone_size: -; v_call: TRBV13; cdr3_aa: CASSLQLAGRGVTGELFF; cdr3_nt: TGTGCCAGCAGCTTACAACTAGCGGGACGGGGGGTCACCGGGGAGCTGTTTTTT
j_call: TRBJ1-6; d_call: -; cdr3_length: 13; clone_size: -; v_call: TRBV3-1/TRBV3-2; cdr3_aa: CASSQDPNSPLHF; cdr3_nt: TGTGCCAGCAGCCAAGACCCAAATTCACCCCTCCACTTT
j_call: TRBJ2-2; d_call: TRBD2; cdr3_length: 17; clone_size: -; v_call: TRBV24-1; cdr3_aa: CATSDSGLAANTGELFF; cdr3_nt: TGTGCCACCAGTGACTCGGGACTAGCGGCGAACACCGGGGAGCTGTTTTTT
j_call: TRBJ1-2; d_call: TRBD1; cdr3_length: 14; clone_size: once; v_call: TRBV28; cdr3_aa: CASRSGTVFYGYTF; cdr3_nt: TGTGCCAGCCGATCCGGGACAGTCTTCTATGGCTACACCTTC
j_call: TRBJ1-1; d_call: TRBD1; cdr3_length: 16; clone_size: once; v_call: TRBV7-3; cdr3_aa: CASRLRTGEGDTEAFF; cdr3_nt: TGTGCCAGCAGACTCAGGACAGGGGAAGGGGACACTGAAGCTTTCTTT
j_call: TRBJ2-2; d_call: -; cdr3_length: 16; clone_size: -; v_call: TRBV4-1; cdr3_aa: CASRPLARLYTGELFF; cdr3_nt: TGCGCCAGCCGTCCCTTAGCCCGTTTATACACCGGGGAGCTGTTTTTT
j_call: TRBJ1-5; d_call: -; cdr3_length: 17; clone_size: -; v_call: TRBV3-1/TRBV3-2; cdr3_aa: CASSQTQGRGGNQPQHF; cdr3_nt: TGTGCCAGCAGCCAAACACAGGGAAGAGGGGGCAATCAGCCCCAGCATTTT
j_call: TRBJ2-1; d_call: TRBD2; cdr3_length: 13; clone_size: -; v_call: TRBV15; cdr3_aa: CATSTRGGLGQFF; cdr3_nt: TGTGCCACCAGCACCCGGGGGGGTCTTGGGCAGTTCTTC
j_call: TRBJ2-1; d_call: TRBD2; cdr3_length: 15; clone_size: -; v_call: TRBV19; cdr3_aa: CASSIGTSSYNEQFF; cdr3_nt: TGTGCCAGTAGTATCGGGACTAGCTCCTACAATGAGCAGTTCTTC
j_call: TRBJ2-1; d_call: -; cdr3_length: 16; clone_size: -; v_call: TRBV9; cdr3_aa: CASSVRGAGGYNEQFF; cdr3_nt: TGTGCCAGCAGCGTACGGGGAGCGGGTGGGTACAATGAGCAGTTCTTC
j_call: TRBJ1-1; d_call: -; cdr3_length: 14; clone_size: few; v_call: TRBV7-8; cdr3_aa: CASSLGRANTEAFF; cdr3_nt: TGTGCCAGCAGCTTAGGCAGGGCTAACACTGAAGCTTTCTTT
j_call: TRBJ1-3; d_call: -; cdr3_length: 15; clone_size: -; v_call: TRBV3-1/TRBV3-2; cdr3_aa: CASSQDPYSGNTIYF; cdr3_nt: TGTGCCAGCAGCCAAGACCCGTACTCTGGAAACACCATATATTTT
j_call: TRBJ2-5; d_call: -; cdr3_length: 13; clone_size: -; v_call: TRBV29-1; cdr3_aa: CSVAGGGSETQYF; cdr3_nt: TGCAGCGTTGCCGGTGGGGGGTCAGAGACCCAGTACTTC
j_call: TRBJ1-4; d_call: -; cdr3_length: 14; clone_size: -; v_call: TRBV19; cdr3_aa: CASTPTGPNEKLFF; cdr3_nt: TGTGCCAGTACCCCGACAGGACCTAATGAAAAACTGTTTTTT
j_call: TRBJ2-5; d_call: TRBD2; cdr3_length: 15; clone_size: -; v_call: TRBV7-9; cdr3_aa: CASSLLAGGQETQYF; cdr3_nt: TGTGCCAGCAGCTTACTAGCGGGAGGGCAAGAGACCCAGTACTTC
j_call: TRBJ1-1; d_call: -; cdr3_length: 15; clone_size: -; v_call: TRBV15; cdr3_aa: CATSRAGQGNTEAFF; cdr3_nt: TGTGCCACCAGCAGAGCTGGGCAGGGGAACACTGAAGCTTTCTTT
j_call: TRBJ1-2; d_call: -; cdr3_length: 15; clone_size: few; v_call: TRBV5-4; cdr3_aa: CASRERRQAVYGYTF; cdr3_nt: TGTGCCAGCAGAGAGCGCCGACAGGCGGTCTATGGCTACACCTTC
j_call: TRBJ2-2; d_call: -; cdr3_length: 16; clone_size: -; v_call: TRBV11-2; cdr3_aa: CASSRGQVVNTGELFF; cdr3_nt: TGTGCCAGCAGCCGTGGGCAGGTAGTTAACACCGGGGAGCTGTTTTTT
j_call: TRBJ2-5; d_call: -; cdr3_length: 13; clone_size: -; v_call: TRBV12-3/TRBV12-4; cdr3_aa: CASSPTGQETQYF; cdr3_nt: TGTGCCAGCAGTCCTACAGGGCAAGAGACCCAGTACTTC
j_call: TRBJ2-7; d_call: -; cdr3_length: 14; clone_size: once; v_call: TRBV18; cdr3_aa: CASSPGGASYEQYF; cdr3_nt: TGTGCCAGCTCACCGGGCGGGGCCTCCTACGAGCAGTACTTC
j_call: TRBJ1-4; d_call: -; cdr3_length: 18; clone_size: -; v_call: TRBV11-3; cdr3_aa: CASSAPRGSLATNEKLFF; cdr3_nt: TGTGCCAGCAGCGCACCGAGGGGGAGCCTTGCAACTAATGAAAAACTGTTTTTT
j_call: TRBJ2-2; d_call: TRBD2; cdr3_length: 14; clone_size: -; v_call: TRBV29-1; cdr3_aa: CSVAAGGQFGELFF; cdr3_nt: TGCAGCGTTGCAGCGGGGGGCCAGTTCGGGGAGCTGTTTTTT
j_call: TRBJ2-5; d_call: -; cdr3_length: 16; clone_size: once; v_call: TRBV7-9; cdr3_aa: CASSPLPLRGKETQYF; cdr3_nt: TGTGCCAGCAGCCCTCTTCCCCTGAGAGGCAAAGAGACCCAGTACTTC
j_call: TRBJ2-3; d_call: -; cdr3_length: 15; clone_size: -; v_call: TRBV19; cdr3_aa: CASTPGLSLGDTQYF; cdr3_nt: TGTGCCAGTACCCCGGGACTCTCTTTGGGAGATACGCAGTATTTT
j_call: TRBJ2-4; d_call: TRBD1; cdr3_length: 13; clone_size: -; v_call: TRBV10-1; cdr3_aa: CASSRDRENIQYF; cdr3_nt: TGCGCCAGCAGTCGGGACAGGGAAAACATTCAGTACTTC
j_call: TRBJ2-1; d_call: TRBD2; cdr3_length: 16; clone_size: -; v_call: TRBV4-1; cdr3_aa: CASSRRRGEGVNEQFF; cdr3_nt: TGCGCCAGCAGCCGCCGACGGGGGGAAGGGGTCAATGAGCAGTTCTTC
j_call: TRBJ1-1; d_call: -; cdr3_length: 16; clone_size: -; v_call: TRBV7-9; cdr3_aa: CASSSNRELMNTEAFF; cdr3_nt: TGTGCCAGCAGCTCGAACAGAGAACTCATGAACACTGAAGCTTTCTTT
j_call: TRBJ1-2; d_call: -; cdr3_length: 14; clone_size: -; v_call: TRBV11-2; cdr3_aa: CASSLDQGLGGYTF; cdr3_nt: TGTGCCAGCAGCTTAGATCAGGGGTTAGGCGGCTACACCTTC
j_call: TRBJ2-1; d_call: TRBD2; cdr3_length: 15; clone_size: -; v_call: TRBV5-1; cdr3_aa: CASSFPSGSGDEQFF; cdr3_nt: TGCGCCAGCAGCTTTCCTAGCGGGAGTGGCGATGAGCAGTTCTTC
j_call: TRBJ1-5; d_call: -; cdr3_length: 15; clone_size: -; v_call: TRBV3-1/TRBV3-2; cdr3_aa: CASSQDTGRYQPQHF; cdr3_nt: TGTGCCAGCAGCCAAGACACAGGCCGGTATCAGCCCCAGCATTTT
j_call: TRBJ1-4; d_call: -; cdr3_length: 13; clone_size: -; v_call: TRBV30; cdr3_aa: CAWNREQGEKLFF; cdr3_nt: TGTGCCTGGAACAGGGAGCAGGGTGAAAAACTGTTTTTT
j_call: TRBJ2-1; d_call: -; cdr3_length: 12; clone_size: -; v_call: TRBV19; cdr3_aa: CASSISTGEQFF; cdr3_nt: TGTGCCAGTAGTATCTCGACAGGTGAGCAGTTCTTC
j_call: TRBJ2-2; d_call: -; cdr3_length: 17; clone_size: once; v_call: TRBV11-3; cdr3_aa: CASSLALGASNTGELFF; cdr3_nt: TGTGCCAGCAGCTTAGCTCTGGGGGCCTCGAACACCGGGGAGCTGTTTTTT
j_call: TRBJ1-1; d_call: -; cdr3_length: 13; clone_size: -; v_call: TRBV7-9; cdr3_aa: CASSLGGVGEAFF; cdr3_nt: TGTGCCAGCAGCTTAGGAGGAGTTGGAGAAGCTTTCTTT
j_call: TRBJ2-7; d_call: TRBD2; cdr3_length: 11; clone_size: once; v_call: TRBV12-3/TRBV12-4; cdr3_aa: CASFSGGEQYF; cdr3_nt: TGTGCCTCCTTCTCGGGGGGCGAGCAGTACTTC
j_call: TRBJ1-1; d_call: -; cdr3_length: 13; clone_size: -; v_call: TRBV18; cdr3_aa: CASSPSIETEAFF; cdr3_nt: TGTGCCAGCTCACCTAGTATAGAGACTGAAGCTTTCTTT
j_call: TRBJ1-1; d_call: -; cdr3_length: 16; clone_size: -; v_call: TRBV4-3; cdr3_aa: CASSQDGFGVYTEAFF; cdr3_nt: TGCGCCAGCAGCCAAGACGGGTTCGGGGTTTACACTGAAGCTTTCTTT
j_call: TRBJ2-7; d_call: -; cdr3_length: 14; clone_size: -; v_call: TRBV2; cdr3_aa: CASSVRGPQGEQYF; cdr3_nt: TGTGCCAGCAGTGTTAGGGGCCCGCAGGGCGAGCAGTACTTC
j_call: TRBJ1-1; d_call: -; cdr3_length: 14; clone_size: -; v_call: TRBV7-3; cdr3_aa: CASSFRGGRTEAFF; cdr3_nt: TGTGCCAGCAGCTTTAGGGGTGGTAGGACTGAAGCTTTCTTT
j_call: TRBJ2-3; d_call: -; cdr3_length: 16; clone_size: -; v_call: TRBV5-1; cdr3_aa: CASSSLTGIKTDTQYF; cdr3_nt: TGCGCCAGCAGCTCCCTAACGGGGATTAAGACAGATACGCAGTATTTT
j_call: TRBJ1-1; d_call: -; cdr3_length: 14; clone_size: -; v_call: TRBV19; cdr3_aa: CASSALYLGAEAFF; cdr3_nt: TGTGCCAGTAGTGCCCTCTACTTGGGCGCTGAAGCTTTCTTT
j_call: TRBJ1-1; d_call: -; cdr3_length: 13; clone_size: -; v_call: TRBV19; cdr3_aa: CASSVNRDTEAFF; cdr3_nt: TGTGCCAGTAGCGTGAATCGGGACACTGAAGCTTTCTTT
j_call: TRBJ2-1; d_call: TRBD1; cdr3_length: 12; clone_size: -; v_call: TRBV29-1; cdr3_aa: CSVEPTGDEQFF; cdr3_nt: TGCAGCGTTGAACCCACAGGGGATGAGCAGTTCTTC
j_call: TRBJ2-3; d_call: -; cdr3_length: 14; clone_size: -; v_call: TRBV10-3; cdr3_aa: CAITRGEVTDTQYF; cdr3_nt: TGTGCCATCACCCGTGGAGAGGTTACAGATACGCAGTATTTT
j_call: TRBJ1-4; d_call: TRBD1; cdr3_length: 15; clone_size: -; v_call: TRBV7-9; cdr3_aa: CASSAWTGNNEKLFF; cdr3_nt: TGTGCCAGCAGCGCCTGGACAGGGAACAATGAAAAACTGTTTTTT
j_call: TRBJ2-6; d_call: -; cdr3_length: 16; clone_size: -; v_call: TRBV9; cdr3_aa: CASSVESRAGANVLTF; cdr3_nt: TGTGCCAGCAGCGTAGAGTCCCGGGCTGGGGCCAACGTCCTGACTTTC
j_call: TRBJ1-3; d_call: -; cdr3_length: 14; clone_size: -; v_call: TRBV11-2; cdr3_aa: CASSLAENRDTIYF; cdr3_nt: TGTGCCAGCAGCTTAGCGGAGAACCGGGACACCATATATTTT
j_call: TRBJ2-1; d_call: TRBD2; cdr3_length: 17; clone_size: -; v_call: TRBV4-1; cdr3_aa: CASSHTPSGSSYNEQFF; cdr3_nt: TGCGCCAGCAGCCATACCCCTAGCGGTAGCTCCTACAATGAGCAGTTCTTC
j_call: TRBJ2-1; d_call: -; cdr3_length: 12; clone_size: -; v_call: TRBV4-2; cdr3_aa: CASSPSRYEQFF; cdr3_nt: TGTGCCAGCAGCCCATCTAGGTATGAGCAGTTCTTC
j_call: TRBJ2-1; d_call: TRBD1; cdr3_length: 12; clone_size: few; v_call: TRBV12-3/TRBV12-4; cdr3_aa: CASAGTANEQFF; cdr3_nt: TGTGCCAGCGCTGGGACAGCAAATGAGCAGTTCTTC
j_call: TRBJ2-1; d_call: -; cdr3_length: 15; clone_size: -; v_call: TRBV6-6; cdr3_aa: CASTKGLVYYNEQFF; cdr3_nt: TGTGCCAGCACCAAGGGACTTGTTTACTACAATGAGCAGTTCTTC